This TCR beta chain was sequenced for a study of shared clonotypes between healthy human individuals. Whole-study findings and limits: In general, naive subsets displayed greater estimated richness than memory subsets did. Non-shared clonotypes showed lower generation probabilities than clonotypes common to all four donors. Sampling was confined to blood; repertoires within tissues likely differ.

All participating donors were Caucasian adults from Nashville, Tennessee. Remarks on this clone: Its matching antigen is unknown.

The germline V and J ends were trimmed by 0 bases and 0 bases, with 12 bases remaining between them. Germline V lookup: CDR1 SGHRS, CDR2 YFSETQ. The CDR3 sequence is 16 residues long. TCRdb's copy holds only in-frame clones and misses some; the assay was immunoSEQ multiplex PCR. Here the sample spans about 1.1 million clones, approximately 80% being singletons. The specimen sequenced was memory CD4+ T cells from PBMCs. Subset indicated: CD45RA-negative fraction. The chain is built from TRBV5-1 and TRBJ1-1; D remains ambiguous. The sequence was collected from a young man in good health. Some clones in this sample may be carry-over from other donors' samples. CDR3 region: CASSLGGARVNTEAFF. The CDR3 DNA sequence: TGCGCCAGCAGCTTGGGAGGAGCTAGGGTGAACACTGAAGCTTTCTTT.